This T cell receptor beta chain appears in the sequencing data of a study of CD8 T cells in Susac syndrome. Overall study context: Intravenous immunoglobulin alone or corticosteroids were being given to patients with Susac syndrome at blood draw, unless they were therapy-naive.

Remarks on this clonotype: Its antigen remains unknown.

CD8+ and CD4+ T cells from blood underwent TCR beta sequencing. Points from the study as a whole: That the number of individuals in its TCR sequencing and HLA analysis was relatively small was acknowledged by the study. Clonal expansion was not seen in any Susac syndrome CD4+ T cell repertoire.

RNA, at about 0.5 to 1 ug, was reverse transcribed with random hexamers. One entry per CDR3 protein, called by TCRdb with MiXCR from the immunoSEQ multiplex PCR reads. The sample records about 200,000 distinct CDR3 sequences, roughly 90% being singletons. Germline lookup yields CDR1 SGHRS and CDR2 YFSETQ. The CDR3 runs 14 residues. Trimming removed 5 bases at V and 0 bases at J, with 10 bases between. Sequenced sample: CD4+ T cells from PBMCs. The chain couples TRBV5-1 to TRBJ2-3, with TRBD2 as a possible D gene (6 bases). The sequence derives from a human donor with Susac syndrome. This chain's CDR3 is CASRSSESTDTQYF. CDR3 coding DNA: TGCGCCAGCAGATCTAGCGAGAGCACAGATACGCAGTATTTT.